A single sample is the source of the 15 T cell receptor beta chains below, sequenced in a study of OX40 agonist ivuxolimab in advanced cancers. Profiled with immunoSEQ multiplex PCR; TCRdb holds only in-frame clones, not every one. The sample lists approximately 100,000 clones; roughly nine tenths were seen once. This specimen consisted of CD4+ or CD8+ T cells sorted from blood, obtained in a trial of the OX40 agonist ivuxolimab. Receptors originate from an adult with an advanced solid tumor such as melanoma, head and neck, liver or kidney cancer.

V and J are TRBV10-2 and TRBJ1-1, with D possibly matching TRBD1 (5 bases). Germline V gene data show CDR1 as WSHSY and CDR2 as SAAADI. The CDR3 totals 13 residues. The V end lost 7 bases, the J end lost 2 bases, and 11 bases lay between the germline ends. CDR3 DNA: TGCGCCAGCAAAGGGGCCGGTAACACTGAAGCTTTCTTT. Amino acids: CASKGAGNTEAFF.

The rearrangement links TRBV10-3 to TRBJ2-5, with 10 bases lining up with TRBD1. Trimming at V came to 8 bases and at J to 5 bases, leaving 5 bases not matched to a gene. In germline, CDR1 is ENHRY, CDR2 SYGVKD. The CDR3 consists of 13 residues. The CDR3 DNA is TGTGCCATCTGGGGACAGGGGCGGGAGACCCAGTACTTC. Amino acids: CAIWGQGRETQYF.

This chain uses TRBV7-6 with TRBJ2-2; no definite D call. This CDR3 is 15 amino acids long. The V gene's germline CDR1 is SGHVS and CDR2 FNYEAQ. V was trimmed by 0 bases and J by 0 bases, leaving 5 bases between them. This CDR3 is CASSLARSNTGELFF. The CDR3, as DNA: TGTGCCAGCAGCTTAGCTAGATCGAACACCGGGGAGCTGTTTTTT.

The J gene is TRBJ2-3, the V gene TRBV7-9; D tentatively reads TRBD1 or TRBD2 (5 bases each). CDR1 is SEHNR and CDR2 is FQNEAQ in the germline V gene (reference sequence). The CDR3 contains 17 residues. V lost 1 base and J lost 2, with 16 bases in between. This CDR3 is CASSLGLKGTPTDTQYF. In DNA form, the CDR3 reads TGTGCCAGCAGCTTAGGACTCAAGGGGACGCCCACAGATACGCAGTATTTT.

The genes are TRBV7-7 and TRBJ2-2, with D hard to call. The V end lost 6 bases, the J end lost 6 bases, and 11 bases lay between the germline ends. Germline V gene lookup returns CDR1 SSHAT and CDR2 FNYEAQ (reference sequence). The CDR3 is 13 amino acids. CDR3 region: CASSLSRAGELFF. The CDR3, as DNA: TGTGCCAGCAGTTTAAGTCGAGCCGGGGAGCTGTTTTTT.

In this sample, this clone turned up once. The chain uses TRBV18 and TRBJ2-4; 8 nucleotides align to TRBD1. There are 14 residues in the CDR3. The trim removed 3 bases at V and 8 bases at J, leaving 6 bases unmatched. Looked up from germline, CDR1 is KGHSH and CDR2 is LQKENI. The CDR3 loop reads CASSPTGAGDIQYF. The CDR3 coding sequence is TGTGCCAGCTCACCGACAGGGGCTGGGGACATTCAGTACTTC.

The V and J genes are TRBV10-3 and TRBJ2-7, with D unclear. Per the germline V gene, CDR1 is ENHRY and CDR2 is SYGVKD. This CDR3 spans 15 amino acids. Trimming pared 10 bases from V and 2 bases from J, leaving 21 bases between. The CDR3, as DNA: TGTGCCACCGCCTACCCGGCGGACGTCACCTACGAGCAGTACTTC. Protein sequence: CATAYPADVTYEQYF.

This clone was detected once. CDR3 in DNA: TGCGCCAGCAAGAGTGGCCAGGGGCGCCGATTGAACACTGAAGCTTTCTTT. Amino acids: CASKSGQGRRLNTEAFF. This chain uses TRBV5-1 with TRBJ1-1, with D tentatively TRBD1 (6 bases). Germline loops: CDR1 SGHRS, CDR2 YFSETQ. The length of the CDR3 is 17 residues. V lost 6 bases, J lost 0 bases, and 21 bases lay in between.

The CDR3, as DNA: TGTGCCAGCAGCTCTAGCCCGGCATCCCAAGAGACCCAGTACTTC. Its protein product is CASSSSPASQETQYF. The rearrangement uses TRBV7-2 and TRBJ2-5; D may be TRBD2 (5 bases). Germline-derived CDR1 and CDR2 are SGHTA and FQGNSA. The V gene lost 4 bases and the J gene lost 1 base, with 13 bases spanning the gap. The CDR3 has 15 residues.

The CDR3 loop reads CASSIAGTSGYNEQFF. The DNA for the CDR3 is TGTGCCAGCAGCATCGCCGGGACTAGCGGCTACAATGAGCAGTTCTTC. The gene calls are TRBV11-3 and TRBJ2-1, with 11 bases lining up with TRBD2. Germline CDR1 is SGHNT and CDR2 is YENEEA. This CDR3 is 16 amino acids long. Trimming removed 5 bases from V and 3 bases from J; junction bases left unmatched: 6.

The gene calls are TRBV19 and TRBJ2-3; 14 bases are a match to TRBD2. Trimming at V came to 7 bases and at J to 4 bases, leaving 10 bases not matched to a gene. This CDR3 region has 17 residues. Germline V gives CDR1 LNHDA, CDR2 SQIVND (reference sequence). The CDR3 protein is CASTLAGLAGASDTQYF. The DNA of the CDR3 is TGTGCCAGTACCCTCGCGGGACTAGCGGGAGCATCAGATACGCAGTATTTT.

This clone showed up just once. This chain links TRBV7-2 with TRBJ2-5; 8 bases are a match to TRBD2. The CDR3 totals 16 residues. V lost 3 bases and J lost 4; bases outside the gene matches: 10. Germline loops: CDR1 SGHTA, CDR2 FQGNSA. Here the CDR3 reads CASSFSKRTSRETQYF. The CDR3, as DNA: TGTGCCAGCAGCTTCTCCAAAAGGACTAGCAGAGAGACCCAGTACTTC.

J is TRBJ2-1 and V is TRBV7-7; 9 bases are a match to TRBD2. Germline V gene data show CDR1 as SSHAT and CDR2 as FNYEAQ (reference sequence). CDR3 length: 16 residues. The V and J ends lost 1 base and 8 bases, in that order; junction bases with no gene match: 9. DNA for the CDR3: TGTGCCAGCAGCTTAGGGGCGGGAGGGCCTTCTGATGAGCAGTTCTTC. Protein: CASSLGAGGPSDEQFF.

V and J are TRBV6-6 and TRBJ2-2; TRBD2 agrees at 10 bases. This CDR3 has 16 residues. The ends lost 2 bases at V and 6 bases at J; junction bases unmatched: 6. From germline, CDR1 is MNHNY and CDR2 SVGAGI (reference sequence). This chain's CDR3 is CASSYALAGVPGELFF. DNA of the CDR3: TGTGCCAGCAGTTACGCGCTAGCGGGAGTCCCCGGGGAGCTGTTTTTT.

This sequence joins TRBV7-8 and TRBJ1-5; D might be TRBD1 (6 bases). Trimming pared 5 bases from V and 6 bases from J, leaving 14 bases between. Germline values: CDR1 SGHVS, CDR2 FQNEAQ. This CDR3 is built from 14 residues. CDR3 DNA sequence: TGTGCCAGCAGCCCCCAACAGGGCCCTCAGCCCCAGCATTTT. Its translation is CASSPQQGPQPQHF. Full variable domain (missing parts from reference TRBV7-8 and TRBJ1-5): GAGVSQSPRYKVAKRGQDVALRCDPISGHVSLFWYQQALGQGPEFLTYFQNEAQLDKSGLPSDRFFAERPEGSVSTLKIQRTQQEDSAVYLCASSPQQGPQPQHFGDGTRLSIL.